This T cell receptor (beta chain) was observed in a study of post-analysis software for immune sequencing data. Broader study findings: A few TRBV segments, TRBV5-6, TRBV5-1 and TRBV20-1 among them, were found more frequent in patients than controls.

The V gene's germline CDR1 is SGHRS and CDR2 YFSETQ. The CDR3 covers 13 residues. The germline V and J ends were trimmed by 5 bases and 1 base, with 9 bases remaining between them. As for this clonotype: Its target is unknown.

TCR beta libraries were prepared from cDNA with unique molecular identifiers. TCRdb re-called the PCR reads through MiXCR, storing one row per CDR3 protein. This table holds roughly 540,000 distinct CDR3 sequences, 34% found once. The sample taken for sequencing was blood. The chain has TRBV5-1 and TRBJ1-1, with a possible D match to TRBD1 (5 bases). The TCR comes from a girl under 18 with multiple sclerosis. The CDR3 sequence is CASRPTGNTEAFF. CDR3 nucleotides: TGCGCCAGCAGGCCAACAGGGAACACTGAAGCTTTCTTT.